The 11 T cell receptor beta chains listed next were all sequenced from one sample in a study of blood T cell repertoires in COVID-19. Profiling relied on immunoSEQ multiplex PCR, and the TCRdb table lists in-frame clones only, not all of them. Of some 150,000 clones listed, under 90% are singletons. Sequenced material: peripheral blood. Source of these receptors: a man aged 60 to 69 with acute or convalescent COVID-19.

The chain is built from TRBV6-5 and TRBJ1-5; TRBD1 might be the D (5 bases). The germline gives CDR1 MNHEY, CDR2 SVGAGI. Trimming took off 9 bases at V and 10 bases at J, with 16 bases between the two ends. This CDR3 is 12 amino acids long. DNA for the CDR3: TGTGCCAGATTGGGGCAGTTAAATCCCCAGCATTTT. Protein sequence: CARLGQLNPQHF.

V and J are TRBV4-3 and TRBJ1-2; TRBD1 matches at 10 bases. Germline values: CDR1 LGHNA, CDR2 YSLEER. CDR3 length: 16 residues. Trimming at V came to 4 bases and at J to 0 bases, leaving 5 bases not matched to a gene. In DNA form, the CDR3 reads TGCGCCAGCAGCCGGGACAGGGGCCCGACTAACTATGGCTACACCTTC. Encoded protein: CASSRDRGPTNYGYTF.

The chain is built from TRBV6-5 and TRBJ2-3; possibly TRBD2 for D (5 bases). This CDR3 spans 16 amino acids. The V gene's germline CDR1 is MNHEY and CDR2 SVGAGI. The V end was cut by 2 bases, the J end by 1 base, with 13 bases between. CDR3 sequence reads: CASSYQVTGGTDTQYF. The CDR3 region has the DNA TGTGCCAGCAGTTACCAGGTGACCGGGGGCACAGATACGCAGTATTTT.

J is TRBJ1-1 and V is TRBV6-5, with D possibly TRBD1 on 5 matching bases. Per the germline V gene, CDR1 is MNHEY and CDR2 is SVGAGI. Trimming took 2 bases from V and 1 from J, leaving 11 bases between them. The CDR3 is 15 amino acids. CDR3 nucleotide sequence: TGTGCCAGCAGTTACGGGATAACAGGGAACACTGAAGCTTTCTTT. Translation gives CASSYGITGNTEAFF.

The CDR3 DNA reads as TGTGCCAGCACCGGGACAAGGGTCTATGGCTACACCTTC. As protein: CASTGTRVYGYTF. This chain uses TRBV12-3 or TRBV12-4 with TRBJ1-2; weak D call: TRBD1 (6 bases). Trimming stripped 7 bases from V and 4 bases from J, with 13 bases between. The CDR3 extends over 13 amino acids.

The rearrangement joins TRBV6-5 to TRBJ2-7, with 8 bases identical to TRBD2. V dropped 2 bases and J dropped 0; count of bases not matched to a gene: 6. The CDR3 is made up of 16 amino acids. Per the germline V gene, CDR1 is MNHEY and CDR2 is SVGAGI. DNA for the CDR3: TGTGCCAGCAGTTACACCCAGCGGGGGAGCTCCTACGAGCAGTACTTC. Translated: CASSYTQRGSSYEQYF.

The chain employs TRBV21-1 and TRBJ1-2; whether TRBD1, the table's D call, matches the DNA was not checked. TRBV21-1 is flagged as a pseudogene. The CDR3 sequence is 13 residues long. The CDR3 is CASRQGTSYGYTF. CDR3 DNA: TGTGCCAGCAGACAGGGTACAAGCTATGGCTACACCTTC.

This sequence joins TRBV6-5 and TRBJ2-1; 8 positions agree with TRBD2. Germline CDR1 and CDR2: MNHEY and SVGAGI. This CDR3 comprises 14 residues. Trimming at V came to 0 bases and at J to 5 bases, leaving 0 bases not matched to a gene. The CDR3 spells CASSYSAGDNEQFF. In DNA form, the CDR3 reads TGTGCCAGCAGTTACTCAGCGGGGGACAATGAGCAGTTCTTC.

The sample holds one count of this clone. This chain joins TRBV4-1 and TRBJ1-3; 7 bases align to TRBD1. The CDR3 loop spans 15 amino acids. J lost 4 bases, V lost 4 bases, and 7 bases had no gene match. CDR1 is MGHRA and CDR2 is YSYEKL in the germline V gene. CDR3: CASSLETGTGNTIYF. In nucleotides, the CDR3 is TGCGCCAGCAGCCTGGAGACAGGGACCGGAAACACCATATATTTT.

A single count supports this clone. The V and J genes are TRBV6-5 and TRBJ2-7, with a possible D match to TRBD2 (7 bases). V was clipped by 6 bases and J by 4 bases, with 19 bases between them. CDR1 MNHEY and CDR2 SVGAGI come from the germline V gene. The CDR3 totals 15 residues. CDR3 in amino acids: CASRGMAGGRYEQYF. The DNA for the CDR3 is TGTGCCAGCAGGGGGATGGCCGGGGGGCGGTACGAGCAGTACTTC.

The V gene is TRBV12-5, the J gene TRBJ2-3; D is uncertain. Germline CDR1 reads LGHNT; CDR2 reads FRNRAP. CDR3 length equals 14 residues. V lost 5 bases to trimming and J lost 0 bases, with 9 bases between them. CDR3 sequence (DNA): TGTGCTAGTGGTGCGTCAACTAGCACAGATACGCAGTATTTT. Amino acids: CASGASTSTDTQYF. Full variable domain (missing parts from reference TRBV12-5 and TRBJ2-3): DARVTQTPRHKVTEMGQEVTMRCQPILGHNTVFWYRQTMMQGLELLAYFRNRAPLDDSGMPKDRFSAEMPDATLATLKIQPSEPRDSAVYFCASGASTSTDTQYFGPGTRLTVL.